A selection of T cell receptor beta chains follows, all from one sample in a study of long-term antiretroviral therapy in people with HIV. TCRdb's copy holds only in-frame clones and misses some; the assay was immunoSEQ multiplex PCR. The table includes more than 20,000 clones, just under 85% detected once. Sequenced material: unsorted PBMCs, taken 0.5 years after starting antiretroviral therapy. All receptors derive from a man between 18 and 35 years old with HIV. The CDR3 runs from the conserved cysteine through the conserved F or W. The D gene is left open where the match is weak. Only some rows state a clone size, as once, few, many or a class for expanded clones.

CDR3: CASRLLWDQPQHF
DNA: TGTGCCAGCAGGTTACTTTGGGATCAGCCCCAGCATTTT
J: TRBJ1-5
size: NA
D: NA
V: TRBV6-1

CDR3: CAWSPQGSVSSYEQYF
DNA: TGTGCCTGGAGTCCCCAGGGTAGCGTTAGCTCCTACGAGCAGTACTTC
J: TRBJ2-7
size: NA
D: NA
V: TRBV30

CDR3: CATSRDGGSFYEQYF
DNA: TGTGCCACCAGCAGAGATGGCGGGAGTTTCTACGAGCAGTACTTC
J: TRBJ2-7
size: NA
D: TRBD2
V: TRBV15

CDR3: CASSLDGAGYYGYTF
DNA: TGTGCCAGCAGCTTGGATGGTGCAGGGTACTATGGCTACACCTTC
J: TRBJ1-2
size: NA
D: NA
V: TRBV5-6

CDR3: CASSLPRTELQSGELFF
DNA: TGTGCCAGCAGCTTACCAAGGACGGAGTTACAGTCCGGGGAGCTGTTTTTT
J: TRBJ2-2
size: once
D: NA
V: TRBV7-6

CDR3: CASSPWDRVFYNSPLHF
DNA: TGTGCCAGCTCACCGTGGGACAGGGTTTTCTATAATTCACCCCTCCACTTT
J: TRBJ1-6
size: few
D: TRBD1
V: TRBV18

CDR3: CASSLGAGGAYGYTF
DNA: TGCGCCAGCAGCTTGGGCGCAGGGGGCGCCTATGGCTACACCTTC
J: TRBJ1-2
size: NA
D: TRBD1
V: TRBV5-1

CDR3: CASSRDSGRALQQYF
DNA: TGTGCCAGCTCTCGCGATAGCGGGAGGGCCTTACAGCAGTACTTC
J: TRBJ2-7
size: NA
D: TRBD2
V: TRBV18

CDR3: CASSSRMADPMNTEAFF
DNA: TGTGCCAGCAGCTCACGTATGGCAGATCCAATGAACACTGAAGCTTTCTTT
J: TRBJ1-1
size: NA
D: NA
V: TRBV5-4

CDR3: CASSLQSQGYTF
DNA: TGTGCCAGCAGCTTACAGAGCCAAGGCTACACCTTC
J: TRBJ1-2
size: NA
D: NA
V: TRBV7-9

CDR3: CASSPRGGEQFF
DNA: TGTGCCAGCAGCCCGAGGGGGGGCGAGCAGTTCTTC
J: TRBJ2-1
size: NA
D: NA
V: TRBV5-6

CDR3: CASSLEGASRSYNEQFF
DNA: TGTGCCAGCAGCTTGGAGGGGGCGTCTAGGTCCTACAATGAGCAGTTCTTC
J: TRBJ2-1
size: NA
D: TRBD1
V: TRBV5-6

CDR3: CASSVGRTAGEKLFF
DNA: TGTGCCAGCAGCGTAGGTAGGACAGCGGGAGAAAAACTGTTTTTT
J: TRBJ1-4
size: NA
D: NA
V: TRBV9

CDR3: CASSPSRTEAFF
DNA: TGTGCCAGCAGTCCCAGCCGAACTGAAGCTTTCTTT
J: TRBJ1-1
size: NA
D: NA
V: TRBV28

CDR3: CASSRVGTQPQHF
DNA: TGTGCCAGCAGCCGAGTGGGGACTCAGCCCCAGCATTTT
J: TRBJ1-5
size: few
D: NA
V: TRBV5-6

CDR3: CAWSPYRREQFF
DNA: TGTGCCTGGAGTCCCTATAGGAGAGAGCAGTTCTTC
J: TRBJ2-1
size: NA
D: NA
V: TRBV30

CDR3: CAWSVGTAAYGYTF
DNA: TGTGCCTGGAGTGTTGGGACAGCTGCCTATGGCTACACCTTC
J: TRBJ1-2
size: NA
D: TRBD1
V: TRBV30

CDR3: CASSLAPGTGGTNYGYTF
DNA: TGTGCCAGCAGCTTAGCGCCCGGGACAGGGGGAACTAACTATGGCTACACCTTC
J: TRBJ1-2
size: few
D: TRBD1
V: TRBV7-2

CDR3: CASPSGSPTGELFF
DNA: TGTGCCAGTCCTAGCGGGAGCCCCACCGGGGAGCTGTTTTTT
J: TRBJ2-2
size: NA
D: TRBD2
V: TRBV19

CDR3: CASSFDVSSGNTIYF
DNA: TGCGCCAGCAGCTTCGATGTGTCGTCTGGAAACACCATATATTTT
J: TRBJ1-3
size: NA
D: NA
V: TRBV5-1

CDR3: CASSLEINEQFF
DNA: TGTGCCAGCAGCTTAGAGATCAATGAGCAGTTCTTC
J: TRBJ2-1
size: once
D: NA
V: TRBV11-3

CDR3: CASPGSTGELFF
DNA: TGTGCCAGTCCAGGGAGCACCGGGGAGCTGTTTTTT
J: TRBJ2-2
size: NA
D: NA
V: TRBV19

CDR3: CSVEARAATEAFF
DNA: TGCAGCGTTGAAGCTAGGGCCGCCACTGAAGCTTTCTTT
J: TRBJ1-1
size: NA
D: NA
V: TRBV29-1

CDR3: CASGGATSYEQYF
DNA: TGTGCCAGCGGAGGCGCAACATCCTACGAGCAGTACTTC
J: TRBJ2-7
size: NA
D: NA
V: TRBV9

CDR3: CASSPPGLAGDEQFF
DNA: TGTGCCAGCAGTCCCCCGGGACTAGCGGGGGATGAGCAGTTCTTC
J: TRBJ2-1
size: NA
D: TRBD2
V: TRBV6-5

CDR3: CASSGTALETQYF
DNA: TGTGCCAGTTCAGGCACAGCTTTGGAGACCCAGTACTTC
J: TRBJ2-5
size: NA
D: NA
V: TRBV19

CDR3: CASSQDSAGRQAAPGEKLFF
DNA: TGCGCCAGCAGCCAAGATAGTGCCGGGAGACAGGCCGCGCCTGGAGAAAAACTGTTTTTT
J: TRBJ1-4
size: NA
D: NA
V: TRBV4-3